A single sample is the source of the 23 T cell receptor beta chains below, sequenced in a study of T-cell memory formation after mild COVID-19. MiXCR, applied by TCRdb to the 5' RACE reads, yields one record per CDR3 protein. Of about 430,000 distinct CDR3 sequences detected, roughly 26% appear once; the ten largest clones hold 8.8%. Source material: PBMCs or a T cell subset sorted from them (not recorded which). All receptors come from an adult woman who had mild COVID-19 (a few samples of this study predate the infection). Cell type and time point are not known.

This chain links TRBV24-1 with TRBJ1-1, with D perhaps matching TRBD1 (5 bases). Germline V lookup: CDR1 KGHDR, CDR2 SFDVKD. The CDR3 runs 13 residues. Trimming took off 2 bases at V and 4 bases at J, with 7 bases between the two ends. CDR3 DNA: TGTGCCACCAGTGATTCTGGGGGCACTGAAGCTTTCTTT. As protein: CATSDSGGTEAFF.

The gene calls are TRBV18 and TRBJ1-1; no clear D gene. Trimming pared 6 bases from V and 0 bases from J, leaving 17 bases between. The length of the CDR3 is 16 residues. CDR1 and CDR2 from the germline V gene are KGHSH and LQKENI. The CDR3 protein is CASSPRYETMNTEAFF. CDR3 sequence (DNA): TGTGCCAGCTCCCCCCGGTATGAGACGATGAACACTGAAGCTTTCTTT.

This chain links TRBV4-2 with TRBJ2-7; no clear D gene. The germline V gene encodes CDR1 LGHNA and CDR2 YNFKEQ. The CDR3 is 13 residues long. V dropped 0 bases and J dropped 4 bases, with 7 bases sitting between them. In DNA, the CDR3 is TGTGCCAGCAGCCAAGATATGAGGTACGAGCAGTACTTC. Amino acids: CASSQDMRYEQYF.

The gene calls are TRBV19 and TRBJ1-1; 10 nucleotides match TRBD1. The CDR3 is 16 amino acids. V trimming: 4 bases; J trimming: 4 bases; junction bases outside the gene matches: 9. Looked up from germline, CDR1 is LNHDA and CDR2 is SQIVND (reference sequence). This CDR3 is CASSKGTGALLTEAFF. The DNA for the CDR3 is TGTGCCAGTAGTAAGGGGACAGGGGCCCTGCTCACTGAAGCTTTCTTT.

This chain links TRBV5-1 with TRBJ1-1; 9 bases map to TRBD1. Germline assignment: CDR1 SGHRS and CDR2 YFSETQ. The CDR3 covers 12 residues. V lost 4 bases to trimming and J lost 11 bases; unmatched junction nucleotides: 6. CDR3 coding DNA: TGCGCCAGCAGCGAGGGACAGGGTAAGGCTTTCTTT. Protein sequence: CASSEGQGKAFF. The full variable domain, completed using reference TRBV5-1 and TRBJ1-1, is KAGVTQTPRYLIKTRGQQVTLSCSPISGHRSVSWYQQTPGQGLQFLFEYFSETQRNKGNFPGRFSGRQFSNSRSEMNVSTLELGDSALYLCASSEGQGKAFFGQGTRLTVV.

This chain joins TRBV2 and TRBJ2-3; TRBD2 aligns across 10 bases. The CDR3 is 15 residues long. Unmatched junction bases numbered 6, after V lost 4 bases and J lost 5 bases. Per the germline V gene, CDR1 is SNHLY and CDR2 is FYNNEI. For the CDR3, the DNA is TGTGCCAGCAGTGTAGGTCTAGCGGGGGTAGATACGCAGTATTTT. This translates into CASSVGLAGVDTQYF. The complete variable domain, with remaining parts taken from reference TRBV2 and TRBJ2-3, reads EPEVTQTPSHQVTQMGQEVILRCVPISNHLYFYWYRQILGQKVEFLVSFYNNEISEKSEIFDDQFSVERPDGSNFTLKIRSTKLEDSAMYFCASSVGLAGVDTQYFGPGTRLTVL.

The rearrangement links TRBV7-9 to TRBJ2-7; 9 bases are a match to TRBD1. The CDR3 sequence is 15 residues long. Looked up from germline, CDR1 is SEHNR and CDR2 is FQNEAQ (reference sequence). Trimming at V came to 5 bases and at J to 3 bases, leaving 8 bases not matched to a gene. Here the CDR3 DNA reads TGTGCCAGCAGCGCTAAAGAGACAGGGGGCTACGAGCAGTACTTC. It codes for CASSAKETGGYEQYF.

The gene calls are TRBV9 and TRBJ2-3; 7 bases match TRBD1. The CDR3 has 17 residues. With 4 bases clipped from V and 1 base from J, the junction kept 12 bases outside the gene matches. Germline values: CDR1 SGDLS, CDR2 YYNGEE. CDR3 residues: CASSLRTGTGGTDTQYF. The CDR3 DNA is TGTGCCAGCAGCTTACGGACAGGCACTGGGGGCACAGATACGCAGTATTTT. The variable domain in full, with the rest retrieved from reference TRBV9 and TRBJ2-3, is DSGVTQTPKHLITATGQRVTLRCSPRSGDLSVYWYQQSLDQGLQFLIQYYNGEERAKGNILERFSAQQFPDLHSELNLSSLELGDSALYFCASSLRTGTGGTDTQYFGPGTRLTVL.

V is TRBV9 and J is TRBJ2-3, with 10 bases identical to TRBD2. J gave up 1 base and V 0 bases, and 8 bases lay outside the gene matches. The CDR3 is made up of 18 amino acids. The germline V gene has CDR1 SGDLS and CDR2 YYNGEE. This chain's CDR3 is CASSVETSGNPGTDTQYF. The DNA for the CDR3 is TGTGCCAGCAGCGTAGAAACTAGCGGGAATCCTGGCACAGATACGCAGTATTTT.

The chain combines TRBV12-3 or TRBV12-4 with TRBJ2-5, with 7 bases matching TRBD2. The CDR3 spans 15 residues. V lost 4 bases and J lost 2; bases outside the gene matches: 7. CDR3 sequence: CASSSRGRGQETQYF. In DNA form, the CDR3 reads TGTGCCAGCAGTTCTCGCGGGAGAGGACAAGAGACCCAGTACTTC.

This clonotype was seen at least ten times. The chain couples TRBV7-2 to TRBJ2-7, with D possibly TRBD2 on 6 matching bases. The ends were cut back, 1 base at V and 2 bases at J, with 9 bases in the middle. CDR3 length equals 14 residues. Germline V CDR1 and CDR2: SGHTA, FQGNSA. The CDR3 DNA follows: TGTGCCAGCAGCTTAGGATCGGGAGCCTACGAGCAGTACTTC. Its protein product is CASSLGSGAYEQYF.

This clonotype was seen a few times. The rearrangement joins TRBV3-1 to TRBJ1-1; weak D call: TRBD1 (6 bases). Deletions cut 1 base from V and 0 bases from J, with 9 bases between. The CDR3 is 15 amino acids. The V gene's germline CDR1 is LGHDT and CDR2 YNNKEL (reference sequence). DNA for the CDR3: TGTGCCAGCAGCCAAGGGGGGGCGATGAACACTGAAGCTTTCTTT. It translates to CASSQGGAMNTEAFF.

This sequence joins TRBV27 and TRBJ1-2; D is uncertain. With 5 bases removed from V and 4 bases from J, the gap between germline ends came to 20 bases. This CDR3 contains 16 residues. Germline V gene sequence: CDR1 MNHEY, CDR2 SMNVEV (reference sequence). The CDR3 DNA is TGTGCCAGCAGTCCGCTTGGGGATGGAGGGTTCTATGGCTACACCTTC. This gives the protein CASSPLGDGGFYGYTF.

The gene calls are TRBV30 and TRBJ2-2, with D unresolved. This CDR3 is built from 14 residues. V was pared by 0 bases and J by 5 bases, with 10 bases between. Germline CDR1 is GTSNPN and CDR2 is SVGIG (reference sequence). The DNA for the CDR3 is TGTGCCTGGAGTGTACTTTGGGAAACCGGGGAGCTGTTTTTT. Protein: CAWSVLWETGELFF.

The J gene is TRBJ1-1, the V gene TRBV7-2; no firm D call. Germline V gene lookup returns CDR1 SGHTA and CDR2 FQGNSA. V was trimmed by 1 base and J by 2 bases, leaving 20 bases between them. The CDR3 sequence is 18 residues long. CDR3 nucleotides: TGTGCCAGCAGCTTAGGTGCCAGGAACATGGTTCACAACACTGAAGCTTTCTTT. Translated, it gives CASSLGARNMVHNTEAFF.

Remarks on this clonotype: The junction shows a germline mismatch at one end, possibly a read error. The V and J genes are TRBV6-1 and TRBJ1-2; D gene uncertain. Germline values: CDR1 MNHNS, CDR2 SASEGT. The CDR3 is 14 amino acids. The CDR3: CASSSRLSNYGYTF. In DNA, the CDR3 is TGTGCCAGCAGTAGCCGCCTATCTAACTATGGCTACACATTC.

The CDR3 bases are TGCGCCAGCAGCTTTTTGGCCGACAGCGTGAGCTCCTACGAGCAGTACTTC. Residues: CASSFLADSVSSYEQYF. The rearrangement joins TRBV5-1 to TRBJ2-7; maybe TRBD1 (5 bases). Trimming took 2 bases from V and 0 from J, leaving 18 bases between them. CDR1 SGHRS and CDR2 YFSETQ come from the germline V gene. This CDR3 has 17 residues.

The chain joins TRBV21-1 to TRBJ1-2; no DNA check was done on the table's D call, TRBD1. TRBV21-1 is annotated as a pseudogene. This CDR3 contains 14 residues. The DNA for the CDR3 is TGTGCCAGCAGATCACAGGGTGCTAACTATGGCTACACCTTC. Protein sequence: CASRSQGANYGYTF.

The genes are TRBV5-6 and TRBJ2-1; no clear D gene. Trimming removed 3 bases from V and 0 bases from J, with 10 bases in between. The CDR3 is 15 amino acids. The germline V gene encodes CDR1 SGHDT and CDR2 YYEEEE. CDR3 sequence reads: CASSWRFSSYNEQFF. The CDR3 bases are TGTGCCAGCAGCTGGAGATTTAGCTCCTACAATGAGCAGTTCTTC. Variable domain in full (rest from reference TRBV5-6 and TRBJ2-1): DAGVTQSPTHLIKTRGQQVTLRCSPKSGHDTVSWYQQALGQGPQFIFQYYEEEERQRGNFPDRFSGHQFPNYSSELNVNALLLGDSALYLCASSWRFSSYNEQFFGPGTRLTVL.

This clonotype has ten or more counts. The V gene is TRBV6-1, the J gene TRBJ2-7, with D hard to call. This CDR3 spans 11 amino acids. Per the germline V gene, CDR1 is MNHNS and CDR2 is SASEGT. Trimming stripped 8 bases from V and 3 bases from J, with 8 bases between. The CDR3 reads CASRAVYEQYF. The CDR3 DNA reads TGTGCCAGCCGGGCTGTCTACGAGCAGTACTTC.

The chain joins TRBV20-1 to TRBJ1-5; 9 nucleotides match TRBD1. V gave up 6 bases and J gave up 5 bases; unmatched junction bases: 11. CDR3 length equals 15 residues. Germline V gene data show CDR1 as DFQATT and CDR2 as SNEGSKA (reference sequence). CDR3 DNA sequence: TGCAGTGCCCTGAGACAGGGGGGGAATTATCAGCCCCAGCATTTT. Its protein is CSALRQGGNYQPQHF.

This clonotype was counted only a few times. The chain employs TRBV7-8 and TRBJ1-2; weak D call: TRBD1 (5 bases). Trimming shortened V by 1 base and J by 8 bases, and 8 bases separated the two germline ends. The CDR3 runs to 12 residues. Germline CDR1 is SGHVS and CDR2 is FQNEAQ. The CDR3 here is CASSLDRHGYTF. The DNA of the CDR3 is TGTGCCAGCAGCTTAGACAGGCACGGCTACACCTTC.

V is TRBV9 and J is TRBJ1-6; D is ambiguous. This CDR3 region has 13 residues. The V end was cut by 2 bases, the J end by 10 bases, with 10 bases between. Germline lookup yields CDR1 SGDLS and CDR2 YYNGEE. The chain's CDR3 is CASSVAGNSPLHF. The CDR3 DNA sequence: TGTGCCAGCAGCGTTGCGGGGAACTCACCCCTCCACTTT.